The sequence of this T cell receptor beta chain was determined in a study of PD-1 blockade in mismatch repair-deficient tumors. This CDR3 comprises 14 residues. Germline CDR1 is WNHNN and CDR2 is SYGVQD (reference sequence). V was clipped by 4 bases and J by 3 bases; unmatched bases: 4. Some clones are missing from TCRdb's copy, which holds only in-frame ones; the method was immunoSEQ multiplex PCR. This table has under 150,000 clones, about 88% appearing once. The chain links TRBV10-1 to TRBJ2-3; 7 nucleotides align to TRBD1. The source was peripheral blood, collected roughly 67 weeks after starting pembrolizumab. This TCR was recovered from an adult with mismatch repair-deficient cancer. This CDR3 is CASSGGQVTDTQYF. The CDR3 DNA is TGCGCCAGCAGTGGAGGACAGGTGACAGATACGCAGTATTTT.